A selection of T cell receptor beta chains follows, all from one sample in a study of blood T cell repertoires in COVID-19. Profiled with immunoSEQ multiplex PCR; TCRdb holds only in-frame clones, not every one. The table records fewer than 150,000 clones, over 70% of them present only once. The specimen was peripheral blood. These receptors were collected from a man aged 50-60 years with acute or convalescent COVID-19. Both conserved end residues are part of each CDR3. D genes are given only for firm matches. Rows give clone size only sometimes, using once, few, many, or a class for an expanded clone.

clone size | J gene | D gene | V gene | CDR3 protein | CDR3 DNA
- | TRBJ2-3 | - | TRBV6-5 | CASSTGLAQYF | TGTGCCAGCAGTACGGGGTTAGCACAGTATTTT
once | TRBJ1-2 | TRBD1 | TRBV3-1/TRBV3-2 | CASSRTTGTDYGYTF | TGTGCCAGCAGCCGCACGACAGGGACAGACTATGGCTACACCTTC
- | TRBJ1-1 | TRBD1 | TRBV11-2 | CASSPDRGLNTEAFF | TGTGCCAGCAGCCCGGACAGGGGGTTGAACACTGAAGCTTTCTTT
- | TRBJ1-2 | TRBD1 | TRBV29-1 | CSVDPSDRHDGYTF | TGCAGCGTTGATCCATCGGACAGGCACGATGGCTACACCTTC
- | TRBJ1-5 | - | TRBV3-1/TRBV3-2 | CASSQLPDQPQHF | TGTGCCAGCAGCCAACTCCCCGATCAGCCCCAGCATTTT
- | TRBJ1-5 | - | TRBV15 | CATSREDSRNQPQHF | TGTGCCACCAGCAGAGAGGACAGTCGCAATCAGCCCCAGCATTTT
- | TRBJ1-2 | - | TRBV28 | CASTYQGSGYGYTF | TGTGCCAGCACCTATCAGGGGTCGGGCTATGGCTACACCTTC
- | TRBJ2-1 | TRBD1 | TRBV5-1 | CASSKGQGVGNEQFF | TGCGCCAGCAGCAAGGGACAGGGGGTGGGGAATGAGCAGTTCTTC
- | TRBJ1-3 | - | TRBV5-1 | CASSPDSDPGNTIYF | TGCGCCAGCAGCCCCGACTCCGACCCGGGAAACACCATATATTTT
- | TRBJ1-1 | - | TRBV28 | CASRLTGNTEAFF | TGTGCCAGCAGGTTGACAGGGAACACTGAAGCTTTCTTT
- | TRBJ2-7 | - | TRBV5-4 | CASSSAAGSSYEQYF | TGTGCCAGCAGCAGTGCGGCGGGGAGCTCCTACGAGCAGTACTTC
- | TRBJ1-4 | TRBD1 | TRBV6-1 | CASSEYVQRGLRTNEKLFF | TGTGCCAGCAGTGAGTACGTGCAAAGGGGGCTTCGGACTAATGAAAAACTGTTTTTT
- | TRBJ1-6 | TRBD1 | TRBV7-6 | CASSRQGVRGSPLHF | TGTGCCAGCAGCCGACAGGGGGTCAGAGGATCACCCCTCCACTTT
- | TRBJ2-3 | - | TRBV5-1 | CASSLGDRTDTQYF | TGCGCCAGCAGCTTGGGAGATCGCACAGATACGCAGTATTTT
- | TRBJ1-3 | - | TRBV5-1 | CASSRRAGAGNTIYF | TGCGCCAGCAGCCGACGGGCAGGGGCTGGAAACACCATATATTTT
once | TRBJ2-3 | TRBD2 | TRBV7-2 | CASSPWIAGGPLPDTQYF | TGTGCCAGCAGCCCTTGGATAGCGGGGGGTCCCCTCCCAGATACGCAGTATTTT
- | TRBJ1-3 | - | TRBV28 | CASSAPLGTGNTIYF | TGTGCCAGCAGTGCCCCCCTGGGCACTGGAAACACCATATATTTT
few | TRBJ1-2 | - | TRBV3-1/TRBV3-2 | CASSQIGGNYGYTF | TGTGCCAGCAGCCAGATTGGGGGCAACTATGGCTACACCTTC
- | TRBJ1-5 | - | TRBV28 | CASSKGGSQPQHF | TGTGCCAGCAGCAAGGGAGGTAGTCAGCCCCAGCATTTT